This passage covers 13 T cell receptor beta chains from one sample sequenced in a study of OX40 agonist ivuxolimab in advanced cancers. The repertoire was sequenced with immunoSEQ multiplex PCR; TCRdb's copy has only in-frame clones and lacks some. The repertoire consists of roughly 70,000 clones, with around 86% occurring once and the leading ten covering about 6.9%. Sequenced material: CD4+ or CD8+ T cells sorted from blood, taken in a trial of the OX40 agonist ivuxolimab. The origin of the receptors is an adult with an advanced solid tumor such as melanoma, head and neck, liver or kidney cancer.

This clone showed up just a few times. The chain carries TRBV19 and TRBJ1-2, with unresolved D. Germline CDR1 is LNHDA and CDR2 is SQIVND (reference sequence). Trimming shortened V by 6 bases and J by 5 bases, and 19 bases separated the two germline ends. This CDR3 contains 15 residues. The CDR3 reads CASSHVDRADYGYTF. CDR3 nucleotides: TGTGCCAGTAGCCACGTGGATAGAGCCGATTATGGCTACACCTTC. The whole variable domain, filled in from reference TRBV19 and TRBJ1-2, reads DGGITQSPKYLFRKEGQNVTLSCEQNLNHDAMYWYRQDPGQGLRLIYYSQIVNDFQKGDIAEGYSVSREKKESFPLTVTSAQKNPTAFYLCASSHVDRADYGYTFGSGTRLTVV.

This clone was counted only a few times. The V gene is TRBV6-5, the J gene TRBJ2-3; the match to TRBD2 covers 10 bases. The ends lost 0 bases at V and 6 bases at J; junction bases unmatched: 3. The CDR3 totals 15 residues. In germline, CDR1 is MNHEY, CDR2 SVGAGI. The CDR3 loop reads CASSYSTSGWDTQYF. The CDR3 DNA sequence: TGTGCCAGCAGTTACTCGACTAGCGGGTGGGATACGCAGTATTTT.

This chain uses TRBV19 with TRBJ1-3; tentatively, D is TRBD1 (5 bases). Germline CDR1 LNHDA, CDR2 SQIVND (reference sequence). V lost 9 bases and J lost 8, with 23 bases in between. There are 15 residues in the CDR3. CDR3 DNA sequence: TGTGCCAGCGGGGCACAGTCCGCCTACTCGGACACCATATATTTT. Amino acids: CASGAQSAYSDTIYF.

The chain links TRBV7-6 to TRBJ1-5; D possibly corresponds to TRBD1 (6 bases). Germline CDR1 is SGHVS and CDR2 is FNYEAQ. The CDR3 has 14 residues. Between the trimmed V and J ends, which lost 0 bases and 6 bases, there was a span of 9 bases. The CDR3 loop is CASSLAGGVQPQHF. In DNA form, the CDR3 reads TGTGCCAGCAGCTTAGCAGGGGGAGTTCAGCCCCAGCATTTT.

The gene calls are TRBV9 and TRBJ2-7; maybe TRBD2 (7 bases). V was shortened by 0 bases and J by 3 bases, with 10 bases between the two germline ends. This CDR3 has 14 amino acids. Looked up from germline, CDR1 is SGDLS and CDR2 is YYNGEE. The CDR3 DNA reads TGTGCCAGCAGCGTAGGAGGGGGGGGCTACGAGCAGTACTTC. The encoded protein is CASSVGGGGYEQYF.

The chain is built from TRBV10-2 and TRBJ2-2; D call uncertain. V shed 6 bases and J shed 3 bases, with 5 bases lying between them. This CDR3 is built from 12 residues. Germline V gene lookup returns CDR1 WSHSY and CDR2 SAAADI. The CDR3 region is CASRQDTGELFF. The CDR3 region has the DNA TGCGCCAGCAGGCAGGACACCGGGGAGCTGTTTTTT.

This chain joins TRBV18 and TRBJ2-5; D remains unclear. In germline, CDR1 is KGHSH, CDR2 LQKENI. The V end lost 8 bases, the J end lost 6 bases, and 16 bases lay between the germline ends. CDR3 length equals 13 residues. The CDR3 coding sequence is TGTGCCAGCACCGACGGACCCCTCCAGACCCAGTACTTC. This sequence encodes CASTDGPLQTQYF.

J is TRBJ2-7 and V is TRBV7-9, with D perhaps matching TRBD2 (5 bases). Germline assignment: CDR1 SEHNR and CDR2 FQNEAQ (reference sequence). This CDR3 has 12 amino acids. V lost 2 bases and J 4 bases, leaving 6 bases between the germline ends. CDR3 sequence (DNA): TGTGCCAGCAGCTTACGGGGATACGAGCAGTACTTC. This translates into CASSLRGYEQYF.

This clone was seen a few times. The gene calls are TRBV5-5 and TRBJ2-6, with D perhaps given as TRBD1 or TRBD2 (6 bases each). V lost 2 bases and J 4 bases, leaving 10 bases between the germline ends. The CDR3 is made up of 15 amino acids. Germline V CDR1 and CDR2: SGHKS, YYEKEE (reference sequence). The DNA for the CDR3 is TGTGCCAGCAGCTTAACGGGGGCCGGGGCCAACGTCCTGACTTTC. It is translated as CASSLTGAGANVLTF.

This chain uses TRBV5-4 with TRBJ2-3; TRBD2 aligns across 14 bases. This CDR3 has 16 residues. The germline CDR1 and CDR2 sequences are SGHNT and YYREEE (reference sequence). J gave up 7 bases and V 3 bases, and 7 bases lay outside the gene matches. The chain's CDR3 is CASSSGTSGGLHTQYF. In nucleotides, the CDR3 is TGTGCCAGCAGCTCCGGGACTAGCGGGGGTCTTCATACGCAGTATTTT.

This sequence joins TRBV5-1 and TRBJ1-1; TRBD1 matches 7 bases. The CDR3 totals 14 residues. V shed 4 bases, J shed 4 bases, and the junction held 7 bases outside the gene matches. The germline V gene has CDR1 SGHRS and CDR2 YFSETQ. CDR3 sequence: CASSAHRGSTEAFF. In DNA, the CDR3 is TGCGCCAGCAGCGCCCACAGGGGAAGCACTGAAGCTTTCTTT.

The chain uses TRBV27 and TRBJ2-1; D is unclear. V was pared by 5 bases and J by 0 bases, with 8 bases between. The V gene's germline CDR1 is MNHEY and CDR2 SMNVEV (reference sequence). CDR3 length: 14 residues. CDR3 region: CASSLISSYNEQFF. The DNA for the CDR3 is TGTGCCAGCAGTCTAATAAGCTCCTACAATGAGCAGTTCTTC.

The CDR3 reads CASSSGEAYEQYF. DNA of the CDR3: TGTGCCAGCAGCTCTGGTGAGGCCTACGAGCAGTACTTC. This chain links TRBV7-6 with TRBJ2-7; D is undetermined. The germline CDR1 and CDR2 sequences are SGHVS and FNYEAQ. Between the trimmed V and J ends, which lost 4 bases and 2 bases, there was a span of 9 bases. The CDR3 is 13 amino acids.